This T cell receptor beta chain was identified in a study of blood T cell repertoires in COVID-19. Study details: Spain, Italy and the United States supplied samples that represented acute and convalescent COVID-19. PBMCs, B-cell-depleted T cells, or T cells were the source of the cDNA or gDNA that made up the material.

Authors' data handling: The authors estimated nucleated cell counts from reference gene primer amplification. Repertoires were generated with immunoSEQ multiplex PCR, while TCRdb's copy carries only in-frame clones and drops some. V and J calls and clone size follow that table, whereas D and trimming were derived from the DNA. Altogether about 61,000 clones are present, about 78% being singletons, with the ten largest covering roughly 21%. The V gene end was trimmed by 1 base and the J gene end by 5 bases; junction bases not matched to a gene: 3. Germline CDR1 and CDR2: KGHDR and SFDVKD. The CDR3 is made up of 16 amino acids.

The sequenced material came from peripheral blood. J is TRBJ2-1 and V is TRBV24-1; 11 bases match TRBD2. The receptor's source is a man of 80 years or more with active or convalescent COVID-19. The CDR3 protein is CATSDFLAGGNNEQFF. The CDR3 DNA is TGTGCCACCAGTGATTTTCTAGCGGGAGGAAACAATGAGCAGTTCTTC.